This T cell receptor beta chain came from a study of blood T cell repertoires in COVID-19. The overall study: The study drew acute and convalescent COVID-19 samples from the United States, Italy and Spain. T cells, B-cell-depleted T cells, or PBMCs provided the cDNA or gDNA that served as material.

Germline V gene data show CDR1 as LNHNV and CDR2 as YYDKDF (reference sequence). The V end was cut by 0 bases, the J end by 6 bases, with 8 bases between. The CDR3 is 13 amino acids. As processed by the authors: Reference gene primer amplification gave nucleated cell count estimates. Profiling relied on immunoSEQ multiplex PCR, and the TCRdb table lists in-frame clones only, not all of them. V, J and clone size derive from that table, while D and trimming were established from the DNA sequence. The sample includes 200,000 to 300,000 clones, around 86% of them seen just once. Sequencing was done on a sample of peripheral blood. V is TRBV15 and J is TRBJ1-2; D remains ambiguous. The sequence derives from a woman in her thirties or forties who had recovered from COVID-19. CDR3 nucleotides: TGTGCCACCAGCAGAGATGCGGCCAATGGCTACACCTTC. Its translation: CATSRDAANGYTF.